The rows below give T cell receptor beta chains drawn from one sample of a study of T-cell memory formation after mild COVID-19. TCRdb re-derived calls from the 5' RACE reads in MiXCR, one entry per CDR3 protein. This table has about half a million distinct CDR3 sequences, around a sixth appearing once. The sequencing sample was made of PBMCs or a T cell subset sorted from them (not recorded which). These receptor sequences come from an adult woman who had mild COVID-19 (a few samples of this study predate the infection). Cell type and time point are not known. Each CDR3 is given with its conserved first and last residue. The order of the fields is V gene, D gene, clone size, J gene, CDR3 protein, CDR3 DNA. The D gene is left open where the match is weak. Part of the rows lack a size; the others show once, few, many or a class for expanded clones.

TRBV18	NA	NA	TRBJ1-1	CASSQQRTEAFF	TGTGCCAGCTCACAACAGAGGACTGAAGCTTTCTTT
TRBV6-5	NA	NA	TRBJ1-1	CASSYRGLRTEAFF	TGTGCCAGCAGTTACCGGGGGCTGCGCACTGAAGCTTTCTTT
TRBV19	NA	NA	TRBJ1-1	CASSSTMNTEAFF	TGTGCCAGTAGTTCCACAATGAACACTGAAGCTTTCTTT
TRBV7-3	TRBD2	NA	TRBJ2-7	CASSLLGGSSDEQYF	TGTGCCAGCAGCTTACTGGGCGGGAGCAGCGACGAGCAGTACTTC
TRBV5-1	NA	few	TRBJ1-2	CASSPDGGALGYGYTF	TGCGCCAGCAGCCCCGATGGTGGGGCTTTGGGATATGGCTACACCTTC
TRBV18	TRBD1	NA	TRBJ1-1	CASSRQGAVTEAFF	TGTGCCAGCTCGCGTCAGGGGGCCGTCACTGAAGCTTTCTTT
TRBV23-1	NA	NA	TRBJ1-4	CASSQSWQTTNEKLFF	TGCGCCAGCAGTCAATCGTGGCAGACAACTAATGAAAAACTGTTTTTT
TRBV21-1	NA	NA	TRBJ2-4	CASSKLEGPKNIQYF	TGTGCCAGCAGCAAGCTAGAGGGACCGAAAAACATTCAGTACTTC
TRBV5-1	NA	NA	TRBJ1-2	CASSSQGDGYTF	TGCGCCAGCAGCTCGCAGGGAGATGGCTACACCTTC
TRBV30	TRBD2	NA	TRBJ2-3	CAWSTAGGPDTQYF	TGTGCCTGGAGTACGGCGGGAGGGCCAGATACGCAGTATTTT
TRBV15	TRBD1	NA	TRBJ2-7	CATSRDGPGQDEQYF	TGTGCCACCAGCAGAGATGGCCCGGGACAGGACGAGCAGTACTTC
TRBV6-5	NA	few	TRBJ1-1	CASSYPGGTEAFF	TGTGCCAGCAGTTACCCGGGAGGCACTGAAGCTTTCTTT
TRBV7-9	NA	NA	TRBJ2-3	CASSLWSSGEDTQYF	TGTGCCAGCAGCTTATGGAGTAGCGGCGAGGATACGCAGTATTTT
TRBV13	TRBD2	few	TRBJ2-3	CASSSYTSGRAGDTQYF	TGTGCCAGCAGCTCCTATACTAGCGGGAGGGCCGGAGATACGCAGTATTTT
TRBV25-1	NA	NA	TRBJ2-3	CASNEWGRTDTQYF	TGTGCCAGCAATGAATGGGGTCGCACAGATACGCAGTATTTT
TRBV7-2	TRBD1	once	TRBJ1-2	CASSPQGGGFYGYTF	TGTGCCAGCAGCCCACAGGGGGGTGGATTCTATGGCTACACCTTC
TRBV7-2	NA	many	TRBJ2-3	CASSPAPDTQYF	TGTGCCAGCAGCCCGGCACCAGATACGCAGTATTTT
TRBV5-1	NA	NA	TRBJ1-4	CASSPGGAGFNEKLFF	TGCGCCAGCAGCCCTGGAGGCGCCGGATTTAATGAAAAACTGTTTTTT
TRBV30	TRBD1	few	TRBJ2-5	CAWGTAAETQYF	TGTGCCTGGGGGACAGCTGCGGAGACCCAGTACTTC
TRBV30	NA	few	TRBJ1-2	CAWTSGHTVGYGYTF	TGTGCCTGGACGTCCGGGCACACGGTGGGCTATGGCTACACCTTC
TRBV19	NA	few	TRBJ2-1	CATNMGSYNEQFF	TGTGCCACTAATATGGGGTCCTACAATGAGCAGTTCTTC
TRBV4-1	NA	NA	TRBJ2-7	CASSPWITYEQYF	TGCGCCAGCAGCCCGTGGATTACCTACGAGCAGTACTTC
TRBV19	TRBD1	few	TRBJ1-5	CASSGTGGYPQHF	TGTGCCAGTAGTGGGACAGGGGGGTACCCCCAGCATTTT
TRBV4-2	TRBD1	few	TRBJ1-1	CASSLGQGYTEAFF	TGTGCCAGCAGCCTGGGACAGGGGTACACTGAAGCTTTCTTT
TRBV7-9	TRBD1	few	TRBJ1-3	CASSSDRGSGNTIYF	TGTGCCAGCAGTTCCGACAGGGGCTCTGGAAACACCATATATTTT
TRBV7-9	TRBD1	NA	TRBJ2-5	CASSLRGTGGETQYF	TGTGCCAGCAGCTTACGGGGGACAGGCGGAGAGACCCAGTACTTC
TRBV10-3	TRBD2	NA	TRBJ2-3	CAIGWTSGADTQYF	TGTGCCATAGGCTGGACTAGCGGGGCAGATACGCAGTATTTT
TRBV30	NA	few	TRBJ1-1	CAWSVKGNTEAFF	TGTGCCTGGAGTGTTAAAGGTAACACTGAAGCTTTCTTT
TRBV18	NA	NA	TRBJ2-1	CASSPRSISEQFF	TGTGCCAGCTCACCCAGGAGTATCTCTGAGCAGTTCTTC
TRBV9	NA	NA	TRBJ2-1	CASSAGTQIYNEQFF	TGTGCCAGCAGCGCCGGGACTCAAATCTACAATGAGCAGTTCTTC
TRBV12-3/TRBV12-4	NA	many	TRBJ2-3	CASSYGLAIDTQYF	TGTGCCAGCAGTTACGGCCTGGCGATAGATACGCAGTATTTT
TRBV2	NA	few	TRBJ1-1	CASSWASETEAFF	TGTGCCAGCTCTTGGGCCAGTGAAACTGAAGCTTTCTTT
TRBV3-1	NA	many	TRBJ1-1	CASSQGGNTEAFF	TGTGCCAGCAGCCAAGGGGGGAACACTGAAGCTTTCTTT
TRBV10-3	TRBD1	NA	TRBJ2-7	CAIGGDRFLEQYF	TGTGCCATCGGTGGGGACAGGTTCTTAGAGCAGTACTTC
TRBV7-2	TRBD2	many	TRBJ2-2	CASSPGLAGNTGELFF	TGTGCCAGCAGCCCTGGACTAGCGGGAAACACCGGGGAGCTGTTTTTT
TRBV20-1	TRBD2	NA	TRBJ2-3	CSARAGAGGPDTQYF	TGCAGTGCCCGAGCGGGCGCGGGGGGGCCAGATACGCAGTATTTT
TRBV7-9	TRBD2	NA	TRBJ2-1	CASTREGPYNEQFF	TGTGCCAGCACGCGGGAGGGCCCCTACAATGAGCAGTTCTTC
TRBV7-9	TRBD2	NA	TRBJ2-5	CASSLASSGGFQETQYF	TGTGCCAGCAGCTTAGCGTCTAGCGGGGGATTCCAAGAGACCCAGTACTTC
TRBV9	NA	NA	TRBJ1-2	CASSGRGQFYGYTF	TGTGCCAGCAGCGGACGTGGACAGTTCTATGGCTACACCTTC
TRBV7-2	TRBD1	many	TRBJ1-2	CASSGTGGSYGYTF	TGTGCCAGCAGCGGGACAGGGGGATCCTATGGCTACACCTTC
TRBV7-2	NA	NA	TRBJ2-4	CASSLVGSNIQYF	TGTGCCAGCAGCTTAGTTGGATCGAACATTCAGTACTTC
TRBV10-3	TRBD1	NA	TRBJ1-4	CAISAGTDEKLFF	TGTGCCATCAGTGCCGGGACAGATGAAAAACTGTTTTTT
TRBV20-1	NA	few	TRBJ2-7	CSAGWSYEQYF	TGCAGTGCCGGGTGGAGTTACGAGCAGTACTTC
TRBV18	NA	NA	TRBJ1-4	CASSRGEKLFF	TGTGCCAGCTCACGAGGTGAAAAACTGTTTTTT
TRBV29-1	NA	NA	TRBJ2-7	CSVEGSDSYEQCF	TGCAGCGTTGAAGGCTCAGACTCCTACGAGCAGTGCTTC
TRBV30	NA	NA	TRBJ1-1	CAWSVSVNTEAFF	TGTGCCTGGAGTGTGTCAGTGAACACTGAAGCTTTCTTT
TRBV4-3	TRBD1	NA	TRBJ2-7	CASSQEWDRGYYEQYF	TGCGCCAGCAGCCAAGAGTGGGACAGGGGGTACTACGAGCAGTACTTC
TRBV6-1	NA	few	TRBJ1-6	CASRELRGIGYNSPLHF	TGTGCCAGCAGGGAACTTCGTGGAATTGGGTATAATTCACCCCTCCACTTT
TRBV29-1	NA	few	TRBJ2-7	CSVAESYEQYF	TGCAGCGTCGCAGAGAGCTACGAGCAGTACTTC
TRBV7-8	NA	NA	TRBJ1-5	CASSLTRHPNQPQHF	TGTGCCAGCAGCTTAACCCGGCACCCTAATCAGCCCCAGCATTTT
TRBV6-2/TRBV6-3	TRBD2	NA	TRBJ2-1	CASSYITSGSREQFF	TGTGCCAGCAGTTACATCACTAGCGGGAGCCGGGAGCAGTTCTTC
TRBV7-9	TRBD2	NA	TRBJ2-1	CASIPGLAGAYNEQFF	TGTGCCAGCATCCCAGGACTAGCGGGTGCCTACAATGAGCAGTTCTTC
TRBV7-9	NA	few	TRBJ1-2	CASSLLIVVDYGYTF	TGTGCCAGCAGCCTTCTTATTGTGGTTGACTATGGCTACACCTTC